Described below is a single TCR beta chain sequence and its context. The antigen this receptor binds is unknown. Base qualities are not at hand, and no much larger clone is one base apart. These data are taken from a study of cytotoxic CD8 clonotypes in ibrutinib-treated CLL (TCRdb year 2021). Turning to the overall study: The cohort had around twelve relapsed/refractory and more than 14 treatment-naive patients; approximately 18 were IGHV unmutated. Partial responses were observed in 24 patients and complete responses in 2; after a median follow-up of around 64 months, remission was maintained in approximately 14 patients and progression was observed in approximately twelve. Samples at response were collected after a median of approximately twelve months of treatment, with a range of roughly 6 to 36 months. An average of roughly 250,000 productive templates and roughly 94,000 productive rearrangements was obtained per sample. Longitudinal samples were obtainable from about 30% of the 86 participants in the trial. Cryopreserved peripheral blood mononuclear cells were collected before treatment, at response, and at either disease progression or sustained remission. All remission and progressive disease samples were collected while patients were still receiving ibrutinib. Results the study describes overall, beyond this receptor: Clonality rose at ibrutinib response, remained stable during sustained remission, and dropped back toward baseline at progression. Public clonotypes were rare and either shrank or stayed stable during treatment, and the rise in clonality at ibrutinib response reflected expansion of private clonotypes. Sampling times were not matched between patients in sustained remission and patients whose disease was progressing, and lymph node repertoires were not examined. Baseline clonality was found to be higher than that of age-matched healthy donors and was strongly correlated with circulating CD8+ T-cell counts.

The time point tag for this specimen amounts to: approximately eleven months on ibrutinib. Approximately 2 micrograms of genomic DNA were extracted from cryopreserved PBMCs for TCR beta library preparation. Longitudinal blood samples from CLL patients on ibrutinib monotherapy were analyzed using high-throughput TCR beta sequencing. The patients took part in an open-label, single-center phase 2 trial of ibrutinib monotherapy. Spanning cysteine to phenylalanine, the CDR3 consists of 16 amino acids. The read is trimmed to its CDR3 DNA, 48 bases read in frame from base 1. On a MiSeq, deep resolution sequencing aimed for a depth between 1 in 1 million and 1 in 200,000 T cells, with each clonotype covered around 9.2x on average. The immunoSEQ hsTCRB Kit was used to generate TCR beta libraries. In the paper's pipeline: ImmunoSEQ Data Assistant and ImmunoSEQ Analyzer were used for data analysis, and V, D and J genes were assigned according to IMGT definitions. Clonality, which ranges from 0 to 1, was calculated as one minus the normalized Shannon entropy of productive rearrangement frequencies. Only overrepresented clonotypes making up at least 0.05% of the repertoire of each patient were included in the public clonotype analysis. About a dozen age-matched healthy donor repertoires from immuneACCESS served as clonality controls. As stored in TCRdb, this immuneACCESS dataset retains in-frame rearrangements with V and J assigned. A fraction of the clones does not appear; measured against another copy, unresolved V genes explain less than half of the discrepancy, and the remainder lacks a known reason. V and J calls and clone size are as listed in that table; D and trimming were resolved from the DNA. This sample gives about 130,000 clones in total; about 79% of them show up just once. 9.5% to 15% of the sample lies in the top ten.

The V gene is TRBV12-2 and the J gene is TRBJ2-7; the table's D call, TRBD1, was not checked against the DNA. TRBV12-2 is termed a pseudogene. The sample in question was PBMCs, obtained after 12 months of ibrutinib treatment. The TCR originated in a human donor with chronic lymphocytic leukemia. The DNA sequence reads TGTGCAAGTCGCTCCATCGCCACAGACCCCTGTGACGAGCAGTACTTC. It specifies CASRSIATDPCDEQYF.